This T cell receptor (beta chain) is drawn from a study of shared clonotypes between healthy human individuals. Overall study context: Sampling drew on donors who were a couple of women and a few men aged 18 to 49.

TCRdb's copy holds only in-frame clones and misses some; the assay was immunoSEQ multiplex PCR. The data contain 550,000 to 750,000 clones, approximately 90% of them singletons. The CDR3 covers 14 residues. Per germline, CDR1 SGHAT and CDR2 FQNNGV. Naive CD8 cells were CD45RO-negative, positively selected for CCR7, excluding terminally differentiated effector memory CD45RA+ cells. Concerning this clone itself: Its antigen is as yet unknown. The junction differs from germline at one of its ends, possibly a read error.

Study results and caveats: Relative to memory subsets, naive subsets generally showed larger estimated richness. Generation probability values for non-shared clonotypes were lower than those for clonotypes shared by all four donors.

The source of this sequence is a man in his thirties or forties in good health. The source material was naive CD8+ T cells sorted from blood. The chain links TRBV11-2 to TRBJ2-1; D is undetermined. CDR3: CASNLPGSYNEQFF. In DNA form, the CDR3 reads TGTGCCAGCAACTTACCGGGCTCCTACAATGAGCAGTTCTTC.